Shown below are 21 T cell receptor beta chains from a single sample sequenced in a study of T cell responses to AZD1222 COVID-19 vaccine. The table came from immunoSEQ multiplex PCR; TCRdb's copy has only in-frame clones and leaves some out. This sample has around 150,000 clones, with less than 95% found just once. The sample in question was peripheral blood, obtained on day 0 of AZD1222 vaccination. The receptor source for this set is an adult in good health.

The chain joins TRBV27 to TRBJ2-1; either TRBD1 or TRBD2 may supply D (6 bases each). The germline V gene has CDR1 MNHEY and CDR2 SMNVEV (reference sequence). Trimming took 0 bases from V and 6 from J, leaving 12 bases between them. This CDR3 contains 15 residues. The CDR3 loop reads CASSLSWGAGNEQFF. For the CDR3, the DNA is TGTGCCAGCAGTTTATCGTGGGGGGCGGGCAATGAGCAGTTCTTC.

The genes are TRBV6-5 and TRBJ1-2; D is perhaps TRBD1 (6 bases). The germline V gene has CDR1 MNHEY and CDR2 SVGAGI. Trimming took 0 bases from V and 5 from J, leaving 13 bases between them. CDR3 length: 15 amino acids. The CDR3 is CASSYSMVGQYGYTF. For the CDR3, the DNA is TGTGCCAGCAGTTACTCGATGGTCGGACAGTATGGCTACACCTTC.

This sequence joins TRBV6-6 and TRBJ2-3; 10 bases map to TRBD1. In germline, CDR1 is MNHNY, CDR2 SVGAGI (reference sequence). After removal of 2 bases from V and 4 bases from J, the junction contained 3 bases not matched to a gene. This CDR3 has 15 residues. The CDR3 sequence is CASSYRDRGPDTQYF. The CDR3 nucleotides are TGTGCCAGCAGTTACCGGGACAGGGGCCCAGATACGCAGTATTTT.

The chain is built from TRBV30 and TRBJ2-2; a weak D match, TRBD2 (6 bases). CDR3 length: 13 amino acids. CDR1 and CDR2 from the germline V gene are GTSNPN and SVGIG (reference sequence). The V end lost 4 bases, the J end lost 1 base, and 7 bases lay between the germline ends. The CDR3 sequence: CAWTGGNTGELFF. CDR3 coding DNA: TGTGCCTGGACCGGGGGGAACACCGGGGAGCTGTTTTTT.

The chain uses TRBV7-9 and TRBJ1-2; 7 nucleotides align to TRBD1. The germline V gene has CDR1 SEHNR and CDR2 FQNEAQ (reference sequence). V lost 1 base to trimming and J lost 1 base; unmatched junction nucleotides: 3. This CDR3 comprises 15 residues. The CDR3 region is CASSLVGTDNYGYTF. Here the CDR3 DNA reads TGTGCCAGCAGCTTAGTCGGGACAGATAACTATGGCTACACCTTC.

This chain connects TRBV7-8 to TRBJ2-1, with D tentatively TRBD1 (7 bases). CDR1 and CDR2 from the germline V gene are SGHVS and FQNEAQ. Trimming took off 4 bases at V and 9 bases at J, with 19 bases between the two ends. The CDR3 covers 15 residues. The CDR3 sequence: CASSSTDRRGSEQFF. The DNA for the CDR3 is TGTGCCAGCAGCTCAACGGACAGGCGGGGTAGTGAGCAGTTCTTC.

This rearrangement joins TRBV3-1 (or the pseudogene TRBV3-2) to TRBJ1-2; 10 bases align to TRBD1. From germline, CDR1 is LGHDT and CDR2 YNNKEL (reference sequence). The V and J ends lost 6 bases and 3 bases, in that order; junction bases with no gene match: 1. This CDR3 comprises 13 residues. The CDR3 loop reads CASRGTGDYGYTF. In DNA form, the CDR3 reads TGTGCCAGCAGGGGGACAGGGGACTATGGCTACACCTTC.

The rearrangement links TRBV29-1 to TRBJ2-3, with D uncertain. The V end was cut by 6 bases, the J end by 1 base, with 5 bases between. The CDR3 spans 11 residues. CDR1 is SQVTM and CDR2 is ANQGSEA in the germline V gene. DNA of the CDR3: TGCAGCGTCACAGGCACAGATACGCAGTATTTT. Its protein is CSVTGTDTQYF.

This clone has just one count. The chain joins TRBV5-8 to TRBJ2-7; the D gene is possibly TRBD1 (6 bases). Germline CDR1 and CDR2: SGHTS and YDEGEE. The CDR3 covers 13 residues. V shed 1 base and J shed 9 bases, with 14 bases lying between them. The CDR3 DNA sequence: TGTGCCAGCAGCTTGCCCCGGGACATCCGGCAGTACGTC. As protein: CASSLPRDIRQYV.

The V and J genes are TRBV28 and TRBJ1-6; D not certain. Trimming shortened V by 2 bases and J by 7 bases, and 6 bases separated the two germline ends. Germline V gene lookup returns CDR1 MDHEN and CDR2 SYDVKM. This CDR3 has 13 residues. The CDR3, as DNA: TGTGCCAGCAGTTTACAGACAAATTCACCCCTCCACTTT. Amino acid sequence: CASSLQTNSPLHF.

The chain uses TRBV6-4 and TRBJ1-1; TRBD1 is a possible D gene (5 bases). CDR3 length equals 14 residues. Germline loops: CDR1 MRHNA, CDR2 SNTAGT. Trimming pared 3 bases from V and 1 base from J, leaving 9 bases between. Written as DNA, the CDR3 is TGTGCCAGCAGTGAAGGGGACGGGAACACTGAAGCTTTCTTT. It codes for CASSEGDGNTEAFF.

The chain couples TRBV4-1 to TRBJ2-2; the D gene could be TRBD1 or TRBD2 (6 bases each). The CDR3 is made up of 16 amino acids. V was trimmed by 0 bases and J by 4 bases, leaving 12 bases between them. Germline CDR1 and CDR2: MGHRA and YSYEKL. The CDR3 region is CASSQEWRGTTGELFF. The DNA for the CDR3 is TGCGCCAGCAGCCAAGAATGGAGGGGGACCACCGGGGAGCTGTTTTTT.

V and J are TRBV18 and TRBJ1-1; 8 positions agree with TRBD1. Germline V lookup: CDR1 KGHSH, CDR2 LQKENI. After removal of 6 bases from V and 1 base from J, the junction contained 4 bases not matched to a gene. The CDR3 totals 14 residues. The CDR3 bases are TGTGCCAGCTCGGTTGACAGGGGGAACACTGAAGCTTTCTTT. Residues: CASSVDRGNTEAFF.

J is TRBJ2-6 and V is TRBV2, with D possibly matching TRBD2 (5 bases). Germline V CDR1 and CDR2: SNHLY, FYNNEI. Trimming shortened V by 2 bases and J by 2 bases, and 7 bases separated the two germline ends. The CDR3 length is 15 residues. The CDR3 sequence: CASSERETGANVLTF. In DNA form, the CDR3 reads TGTGCCAGCAGTGAACGGGAAACTGGGGCCAACGTCCTGACTTTC.

The CDR3 DNA reads TGTGCCAGCAGCTTAGGGCTAGCGGAGACCCAGTACTTC. Amino acids: CASSLGLAETQYF. The chain joins TRBV7-2 to TRBJ2-5, with a weak D call TRBD2 (6 bases). CDR3 length: 13 amino acids. V was shortened by 1 base and J by 5 bases, with 8 bases between the two germline ends. The germline CDR1 and CDR2 sequences are SGHTA and FQGNSA.

The V call is TRBV5-1, the J call TRBJ1-1; TRBD1 matches 7 bases. CDR3 length: 17 amino acids. The junction had 13 bases not matched to a gene; V was cut back by 4 bases and J by 1 base. In germline, CDR1 is SGHRS, CDR2 YFSETQ. CDR3 region: CASSLSFYGQANTEAFF. CDR3 sequence (DNA): TGCGCCAGCAGCCTCTCCTTCTACGGACAGGCGAACACTGAAGCTTTCTTT.

The J gene is TRBJ2-2, the V gene TRBV23-1; maybe TRBD2 (6 bases). TRBV23-1 is annotated as an ORF whose role is uncertain. This CDR3 is 18 amino acids long. V lost 4 bases, J lost 3 bases, and 21 bases lay in between. The CDR3 spells CASSPTSPGTLHTGELFF. DNA for the CDR3: TGCGCCAGCAGTCCTACCTCGCCAGGGACTCTACACACCGGGGAGCTGTTTTTT.

The V gene is TRBV5-6, the J gene TRBJ1-1; TRBD1 might be the D (5 bases). CDR3 length: 15 residues. From germline, CDR1 is SGHDT and CDR2 YYEEEE. Trimming removed 4 bases from V and 0 bases from J, with 13 bases in between. The CDR3 nucleotides are TGTGCCAGCAGCGCTCTAAGGGGCATGAACACTGAAGCTTTCTTT. Protein sequence: CASSALRGMNTEAFF.

This clone was picked up a small number of times. V and J are TRBV10-3 and TRBJ1-2; D not certain. Trimming cost V 3 bases and J 5 bases, with 4 bases left between them. The germline V gene has CDR1 ENHRY and CDR2 SYGVKD. The CDR3 length is 11 residues. In DNA, the CDR3 is TGTGCCATCAGTGACACGTATGGCTACACCTTC. As protein: CAISDTYGYTF.

The V call is TRBV4-1, the J call TRBJ1-5; D is unclear. This CDR3 has 17 amino acids. Germline V gene sequence: CDR1 MGHRA, CDR2 YSYEKL. Trimming cost V 3 bases and J 3 bases, with 18 bases left between them. CDR3 protein: CASSQGLGRGTNQPQHF. The CDR3 region has the DNA TGCGCCAGCAGCCAGGGCCTTGGTCGGGGTACCAATCAGCCCCAGCATTTT.

The chain is built from TRBV12-3 or TRBV12-4 and TRBJ1-2; D is undetermined. The CDR3 is made up of 13 amino acids. Trimming shortened V by 2 bases and J by 8 bases, and 12 bases separated the two germline ends. The CDR3 region has the DNA TGTGCCAGCAGTTTAAAGGGCAGCCAAGGCTACACCTTC. It encodes CASSLKGSQGYTF.